This T cell receptor beta chain was sequenced for a study of blood T cell repertoires in COVID-19. Study background: Acute and convalescent COVID-19 samples came from the United States, Italy and Spain. Nucleic acid was either cDNA or gDNA, and it came from T cells, B-cell-depleted T cells, or PBMCs.

Per the original data handling: Quantification of nucleated cells was approximated via reference gene primer amplification. Here immunoSEQ multiplex PCR was the method, and the copy in TCRdb shows in-frame clones only, minus some. V and J calls and clone size are copied from that table; D and trimming were computed from the DNA. Altogether some 300,000 clones are present, nearly 90% being singletons, with the ten largest covering roughly 4.3%. Germline values: CDR1 SQVTM, CDR2 ANQGSEA. With 7 bases removed from V and 1 base from J, the gap between germline ends came to 16 bases. The CDR3 has 14 amino acids.

The material sequenced was PBMCs or T cells enriched from blood (not recorded which). This sequence originates from a woman younger than 30 with acute COVID-19. The V gene is TRBV29-1, the J gene TRBJ1-1; D perhaps matches TRBD1 (6 bases). The CDR3 protein is CSARGDRSNTEAFF. DNA of the CDR3: TGCAGCGCCCGAGGCGACAGGTCGAACACTGAAGCTTTCTTT.